These T cell receptor beta chains were read from a single sample in a study of T cells in Graves' hyperthyroidism and ophthalmopathy. TCRdb processed the multiplex PCR reads anew with MiXCR; each CDR3 protein has one entry. Of hundreds of thousands of distinct CDR3 sequences in the sample, 20% were seen once. What was sequenced was blood. The receptors were gathered from a man aged 25-45 years with Graves' ophthalmopathy. Both conserved end residues are part of each CDR3. D genes are given only for firm matches. Some rows have no size entry. The others give once, few or many, or a class for an expanded clone.

clone size | V gene | D gene | CDR3 protein
- | TRBV29-1 | - | CSVDSGYEQYF
few | TRBV7-2 | TRBD2 | CASSLNAGGRSDTQYF
few | TRBV24-1 | TRBD2 | CATSGAGGPNEQFF
- | TRBV30 | TRBD1 | CAWSDGTGGYNQPQHF
many | TRBV2 | - | CASSEARGGVNTGELFF
many | TRBV7-9 | - | CASSFPRTDTQYF
few | TRBV30 | - | CAWIPENTYEQYF
few | TRBV19 | TRBD1 | CASTDDRGSNQLLPGELFF
- | TRBV25-1 | TRBD2 | CASSEGLTSGRGSTDTQYF
once | TRBV7-9 | - | CASSLMQSTDTQYF
many | TRBV2 | - | CASSPTHQPQHF
few | TRBV20-1 | - | CSARDGRGRMGETQYF
many | TRBV12-3/TRBV12-4 | - | CASNLGAGSGNTIYF
many | TRBV12-3/TRBV12-4 | TRBD2 | CASSFRGLAGGITDTQYF
- | TRBV9 | - | CASSVGGALTDTQYF
few | TRBV19 | - | CASSNQGTNNQPQHF
- | TRBV5-1 | TRBD2 | CASSYGTIDTGELFF
many | TRBV13 | - | CASSTSGTVEPEQFF
many | TRBV18 | - | CASSPAAAYEQYF
- | TRBV19 | TRBD2 | CASSIRLLAGGSHERYF
once | TRBV12-3/TRBV12-4 | - | CASSLLGKAYEQYF
many | TRBV7-8 | TRBD1 | CASSKAPGQGRSGKTDTQYF
- | TRBV28 | TRBD1 | CASSGGQEAFPDTEAFF
many | TRBV5-1 | - | CASSLAGQNTEAFF
- | TRBV18 | TRBD1 | CASSLTHRGETQYF
- | TRBV12-3/TRBV12-4 | - | CASSLMGQGTPQHF
- | TRBV4-3 | - | CASSQDLRINTGELFF